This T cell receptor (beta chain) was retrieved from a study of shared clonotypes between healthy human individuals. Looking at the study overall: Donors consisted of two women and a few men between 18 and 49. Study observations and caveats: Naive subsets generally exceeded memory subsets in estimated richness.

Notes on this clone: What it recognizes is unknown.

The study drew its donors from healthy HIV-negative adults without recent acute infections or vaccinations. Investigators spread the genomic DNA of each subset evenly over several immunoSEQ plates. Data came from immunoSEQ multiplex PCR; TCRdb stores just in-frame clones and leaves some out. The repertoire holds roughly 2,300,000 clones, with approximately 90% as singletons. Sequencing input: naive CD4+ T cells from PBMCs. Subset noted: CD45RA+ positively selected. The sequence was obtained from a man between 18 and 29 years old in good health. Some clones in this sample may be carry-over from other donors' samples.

Here the CDR3 DNA reads TGCGCCAGCAGTCCTGAAACCGGGACAACGAGACTGTTTTTT. This sequence encodes CASSPETGTTRLFF. V is TRBV4-1 and J is TRBJ1-4, with a tentative D call TRBD1 (6 bases). The germline CDR1 and CDR2 sequences are MGHRA and YSYEKL. The CDR3 is made up of 14 amino acids. V was clipped by 6 bases and J by 13 bases, with 21 bases between them.